What follows is one TCR beta chain and its context. This clone was observed a few times. The antigen it recognizes is unknown. No base qualities exist here, and no much larger clone lies one base off it. This entry belongs to a study of T cells in tuberculosis (dated by TCRdb to the late 2010s). Concerning the study at large: The study combined CD1B tetramers and high-throughput TCR immunosequencing to characterize T cells specific for the mycobacterial lipid antigen glucose monomycolate (GMM). In a South African clinical cohort, IGRA-negative adolescents, IGRA-positive adolescents with latent tuberculosis and adults with active tuberculosis were compared, with nine to ten people in each group. Active tuberculosis patient PBMC were archived before or within 7 days of starting standard anti-tuberculosis treatment.

General study outcomes and caveats: Clinical samples were chosen by availability of cryopreserved specimens, and active tuberculosis cases were adults while controls were adolescents. A classifier using the diverse GMM-specific repertoire reached about 90% accuracy (AUROC around 0.91), compared with approximately 73% accuracy using GEM motif frequencies. The smaller NN-distances in active tuberculosis patients were driven in part by shorter CDR3-alpha lengths, while the difference seen for TCR-beta was not statistically significant. Compared with IGRA-negative controls, TCR-alpha repertoires from active tuberculosis had smaller mean NN-distances to GMM-specific TCRs, which suggests that these TCRs underwent clonal expansion.

Spanning cysteine to phenylalanine, the CDR3 consists of 14 amino acids. Only CDR3 DNA is held: 42 bases, read in frame from base 1. At the junction V is shortened by 5 bases and J by 5 bases; bases outside the gene matches: 6. CDR1 is given as LNHNV and CDR2 as YYDKDF, both from the germline V gene (reference sequence). The immunoSEQ multiplex PCR assay was used to generate TCR libraries, with TCR-beta and/or TCR-alpha/delta assays applied to each sample. The amplified TCR libraries were sequenced using the Illumina high-throughput platform. The original methods were these. Clustering and dimensionality reduction relied on pairwise TCRdist distances among GMM-specific receptors from T cells that were either sorted ex vivo or expanded in vitro. Each clinical repertoire was scored by mean NN-distance, the average TCRdist to the nearest 10% of tetramer-positive reference sequences. GEM TCR motif frequency was calculated as the fraction of unique TCRs that matched known GEM sequences in V/J usage and CDR3 length. Linear discriminant analysis with leave-one-out cross-validation, implemented in scikit-learn, was used to classify active tuberculosis. As stored in TCRdb, this immuneACCESS dataset retains in-frame rearrangements with V and J assigned. A fraction of the clones does not appear; measured against another copy, unresolved V genes explain less than half of the discrepancy, and the remainder lacks a known reason. The D gene and trimming were derived from the DNA, and the V and J assignments and clone size from that table. This sample has 35,000 to 45,000 clones in its table, and approximately 94% of those were observed once. The ten largest make up about 4.5% of the sample.

What this sample's time point label stands for: new active TB diagnosis, blood taken before or within 7 days of starting treatment. The patients with active tuberculosis were newly diagnosed, HIV-seronegative South African adults aged 18 years or older. Confirmation of active tuberculosis was obtained by positive sputum smear microscopy and/or positive M. tuberculosis culture. Immunosequencing was performed on unsorted cryopreserved PBMC, with around 100,000 T cells per clinical donor covered on average. Sequenced material: PBMCs, taken at tuberculosis diagnosis. The chain joins TRBV15 to TRBJ2-7; 10 bases in the junction line up with TRBD1. The sequence derives from an adult with tuberculosis. The encoded CDR3 is CATSPGTGEDEQYF. The DNA reads TGTGCCACCAGCCCCGGGACAGGGGAAGACGAGCAGTACTTC.